What follows is one TCR beta chain and its context. The data were taken from a study of blood T cell repertoires in COVID-19. Whole-study context: Italy, Spain and the United States were the sources of the convalescent and acute COVID-19 samples. In each case, the material was cDNA or gDNA derived from T cells, B-cell-depleted T cells, or PBMCs.

Sequencing was performed with immunoSEQ multiplex PCR; in TCRdb, only in-frame clones are kept and a portion is missing. This sample has about 160,000 clones, with approximately 81% found just once. Recovered status in Cohort 3 required two negative PCRs, clearance, or symptom resolution. The sequencing sample was made of PBMCs or T cells enriched from blood (not recorded which). The sequence was obtained from a man aged 60-69 years who had recovered from COVID-19.

Here the CDR3 reads CASSQVQGAANEKLFF. As DNA, the CDR3 is TGTGCCAGCAGCCAAGTCCAGGGGGCGGCTAATGAAAAACTGTTTTTT. The chain couples TRBV4-2 to TRBJ1-4; the match to TRBD1 covers 8 bases. The CDR3 has 16 residues. The junction had 4 bases not matched to a gene; V was cut back by 1 base and J by 3 bases. Looked up from germline, CDR1 is LGHNA and CDR2 is YNFKEQ.